Each of the 23 T cell receptor beta chains below was sequenced from the same sample in a study of T cells after somatic rescue of genetic block. Measured with immunoSEQ multiplex PCR; TCRdb has only the in-frame clones, and not every one. The sample comprises roughly 92,000 clones, approximately 90% of which are singletons, and about 1.5% rests with the top ten. The source material was peripheral blood mononuclear cells (PBMCs). The source of these receptors is a woman aged 18 to 35.

The chain combines TRBV5-1 with TRBJ2-7; maybe TRBD1 (6 bases). This CDR3 is built from 13 residues. V was trimmed by 4 bases and J by 5 bases, leaving 13 bases between them. Germline CDR1 reads SGHRS; CDR2 reads YFSETQ. The CDR3 reads CASSLNRVHEQYF. The DNA for the CDR3 is TGCGCCAGCAGCCTTAACAGGGTCCACGAGCAGTACTTC.

This clone was counted only a few times. The chain links TRBV7-8 to TRBJ2-2; weak D call: TRBD1 (6 bases). This CDR3 has 16 amino acids. Looked up from germline, CDR1 is SGHVS and CDR2 is FQNEAQ. Trimming removed 2 bases from V and 6 bases from J, with 16 bases in between. As DNA, the CDR3 is TGTGCCAGCAGCTTACCAAGGGGGAGTGACGCCGGGGAGCTGTTTTTT. Its protein product is CASSLPRGSDAGELFF.

This sequence joins TRBV2 and TRBJ2-1, with TRBD2 identical over 11 bases. This CDR3 has 14 amino acids. The J segment lost 3 bases and the V segment lost 9 bases, leaving 4 bases of the junction unmatched. Per the germline V gene, CDR1 is SNHLY and CDR2 is FYNNEI. CDR3 loop: CASGGLADYNEQFF. As DNA, the CDR3 is TGTGCCAGTGGGGGACTAGCGGACTACAATGAGCAGTTCTTC.

The genes are TRBV11-2 and TRBJ2-3; 8 bases line up with TRBD2. Trimming took 5 bases from V and 6 from J; bases not matched to a gene: 4. The CDR3 is 13 amino acids. Germline V CDR1 and CDR2: SGHAT, FQNNGV. CDR3 in DNA: TGTGCCAGCAGCCCGGGACTAGTGGATACGCAGTATTTT. As protein: CASSPGLVDTQYF.

This sequence joins TRBV19 and TRBJ2-3; D unclear. Germline CDR1 and CDR2: LNHDA and SQIVND (reference sequence). The CDR3 has 15 residues. Trimming left V 4 bases short and J 0 bases short, with 11 bases between. The CDR3 nucleotides read TGTGCCAGTAGTAGAGGTTTCCCAAGCACAGATACGCAGTATTTT. This sequence encodes CASSRGFPSTDTQYF. Based on the CDR3 plus reference TRBV19 and TRBJ2-3, the full variable domain is DGGITQSPKYLFRKEGQNVTLSCEQNLNHDAMYWYRQDPGQGLRLIYYSQIVNDFQKGDIAEGYSVSREKKESFPLTVTSAQKNPTAFYLCASSRGFPSTDTQYFGPGTRLTVL.

The V gene is TRBV30, the J gene TRBJ2-7; the D is unclear. Germline-derived CDR1 and CDR2 are GTSNPN and SVGIG (reference sequence). The CDR3 consists of 13 residues. The germline V and J ends were trimmed by 8 bases and 1 base, with 15 bases remaining between them. CDR3: CARRTGPSYEQYF. In DNA form, the CDR3 reads TGTGCCAGAAGAACCGGGCCATCCTACGAGCAGTACTTC.

This clone showed up just once. For the CDR3, the DNA is TGCGCCAGCAGCCACCGACAGAGCTATGGCTACACCTTC. This sequence encodes CASSHRQSYGYTF. The genes are TRBV4-1 and TRBJ1-2, with a tentative D call TRBD1 (5 bases). This CDR3 spans 13 amino acids. Germline V CDR1 and CDR2: MGHRA, YSYEKL. V shed 3 bases and J shed 4 bases, with 9 bases lying between them.

CDR3 sequence: CASSAFRGQGSPHEAFF. The CDR3 coding sequence is TGCGCCAGCAGTGCATTCCGGGGTCAGGGAAGTCCCCATGAAGCTTTCTTT. V gene TRBV10-1 combines with J gene TRBJ1-1; weak D call: TRBD1 (5 bases). V was pared by 4 bases and J by 7 bases, with 25 bases between. Per germline, CDR1 WNHNN and CDR2 SYGVQD (reference sequence). There are 17 residues in the CDR3.

This chain connects TRBV7-2 to TRBJ2-7; TRBD2 matches 8 bases. Per germline, CDR1 SGHTA and CDR2 FQGNSA. The CDR3 is made up of 15 amino acids. V lost 7 bases and J lost 4; bases outside the gene matches: 12. DNA for the CDR3: TGTGCCAGCACCCAGTCCTCCGGACTAGCATACGAGCAGTACTTC. Translation: CASTQSSGLAYEQYF.

Comment on this clone: Other DNA sequences of this sample code for an identical CDR3. The chain uses TRBV9 and TRBJ2-5, with 7 bases that match TRBD1. The V gene end was trimmed by 0 bases and the J gene end by 2 bases; junction bases not matched to a gene: 1. Germline lookup yields CDR1 SGDLS and CDR2 YYNGEE. This CDR3 comprises 14 residues. CDR3 protein: CASSVGTGQETQYF. CDR3 nucleotide sequence: TGTGCCAGCAGCGTAGGGACAGGACAAGAGACCCAGTACTTC.

The chain links TRBV12-5 to TRBJ2-5; 7 bases fit TRBD2. Germline V lookup: CDR1 LGHNT, CDR2 FRNRAP. This CDR3 region has 14 residues. J gave up 1 base and V 4 bases, and 3 bases lay outside the gene matches. DNA for the CDR3: TGTGCTAGTGGTTACTGGACTAGCCAAGAGACCCAGTACTTC. It encodes CASGYWTSQETQYF. The full variable domain, in which reference TRBV12-5 and TRBJ2-5 provide the parts outside the CDR3, is DARVTQTPRHKVTEMGQEVTMRCQPILGHNTVFWYRQTMMQGLELLAYFRNRAPLDDSGMPKDRFSAEMPDATLATLKIQPSEPRDSAVYFCASGYWTSQETQYFGPGTRLLVL.

This clone has just one count. J is TRBJ2-2 and V is TRBV6-1; tentative D call: TRBD2 (5 bases). The germline V and J ends were trimmed by 0 bases and 5 bases, with 10 bases remaining between them. The CDR3 covers 15 residues. The germline V gene has CDR1 MNHNS and CDR2 SASEGT. CDR3 protein: CASSEAGAVTGELFF. CDR3 nucleotide sequence: TGTGCCAGCAGTGAAGCGGGAGCGGTTACCGGGGAGCTGTTTTTT.

The CDR3 here is CASSQREGSYEQYF. DNA for the CDR3: TGTGCCAGCAGTCAGCGGGAGGGCTCCTACGAGCAGTACTTC. The chain links TRBV27 to TRBJ2-7, with 10 bases identical to TRBD2. The germline gives CDR1 MNHEY, CDR2 SMNVEV (reference sequence). The CDR3 spans 14 residues. Unmatched junction bases numbered 1, after V lost 5 bases and J lost 0 bases.

This clone was detected once. The chain recombines TRBV18 with TRBJ2-7; D not resolved. V was trimmed by 2 bases and J by 6 bases, leaving 11 bases between them. This CDR3 has 13 amino acids. The germline gives CDR1 KGHSH, CDR2 LQKENI. In DNA, the CDR3 is TGTGCCAGCTCACCAGAGGCCGCCACCGAGCAGTACTTC. This encodes CASSPEAATEQYF.

A single count supports this clone. The chain employs TRBV2 and TRBJ2-2, with D unclear. Germline CDR1 SNHLY, CDR2 FYNNEI. The CDR3 spans 11 residues. V lost 7 bases and J lost 5, with 5 bases in between. The CDR3 is CASKGTGELFF. As DNA, the CDR3 is TGTGCCAGCAAGGGAACCGGGGAGCTGTTTTTT.

This clone was recorded only once. This chain joins TRBV28 and TRBJ1-2; possible D gene TRBD1, 5 bases. The CDR3 has 13 amino acids. The V gene's germline CDR1 is MDHEN and CDR2 SYDVKM. Trimming stripped 6 bases from V and 1 base from J, with 9 bases between. The CDR3 bases are TGTGCCAGCAGGGAGGACATTAACTATGGCTACACCTTC. Translated, it gives CASREDINYGYTF.

The rearrangement joins TRBV2 to TRBJ2-3, with 12 bases matching TRBD2. This CDR3 region has 15 residues. Germline assignment: CDR1 SNHLY and CDR2 FYNNEI. V lost 6 bases, J lost 4 bases, and 5 bases stayed unmatched. The CDR3 bases are TGTGCCAGCAGCACCCTAGCGGGAGGGGCAGATACGCAGTATTTT. It encodes CASSTLAGGADTQYF.

The V gene is TRBV2, the J gene TRBJ2-7, with a possible D match to TRBD2 (5 bases). This CDR3 is 14 amino acids long. The V and J ends lost 5 bases and 1 base respectively, with 12 bases between them. Germline lookup yields CDR1 SNHLY and CDR2 FYNNEI. Here the CDR3 reads CASSPQRISYEQYF. CDR3 nucleotides: TGTGCCAGCAGTCCTCAGCGGATTTCCTACGAGCAGTACTTC.

The J gene is TRBJ2-7, the V gene TRBV4-1, with D maybe TRBD2 (6 bases). Deletions cut 0 bases from V and 5 bases from J, with 17 bases between. Germline loops: CDR1 MGHRA, CDR2 YSYEKL. The CDR3 is made up of 16 amino acids. DNA of the CDR3: TGCGCCAGCAGCCAAGATGGATTAGCGGAAAGGAACGAGCAGTACTTC. Translated: CASSQDGLAERNEQYF.

The CDR3 region has the DNA TGCGCCAGCAGCCGCGGCAGGGGGGCGAACACCGGGGAGCTGTTTTTT. Residues: CASSRGRGANTGELFF. This rearrangement joins TRBV5-1 to TRBJ2-2; D possibly corresponds to TRBD1 (7 bases). Deletions cut 4 bases from V and 0 bases from J, with 13 bases between. Looked up from germline, CDR1 is SGHRS and CDR2 is YFSETQ. This CDR3 region has 16 residues.

The V and J genes are TRBV6-4 and TRBJ2-1; 13 nucleotides line up with TRBD2. Germline values: CDR1 MRHNA, CDR2 SNTAGT. The CDR3 is made up of 15 amino acids. The trim removed 6 bases at V and 9 bases at J, leaving 8 bases unmatched. The CDR3 nucleotides are TGTGCCAGCAGCCAACTAGCGGGAGGGCCGAGTGAGCAGTTCTTC. This codes for CASSQLAGGPSEQFF.

This rearrangement joins TRBV7-2 to TRBJ1-3; D not resolved. This CDR3 contains 13 residues. The V gene lost 7 bases and the J gene lost 2 bases, with 9 bases spanning the gap. Germline V gene sequence: CDR1 SGHTA, CDR2 FQGNSA. CDR3 residues: CASTHRTGNTIYF. The CDR3 coding sequence is TGTGCCAGCACCCACAGAACTGGAAACACCATATATTTT.

This sequence joins TRBV27 and TRBJ2-6; 7 bases fit TRBD1. The CDR3 is 20 residues long. After removal of 5 bases from V and 1 base from J, the junction contained 17 bases not matched to a gene. Germline V gene sequence: CDR1 MNHEY, CDR2 SMNVEV (reference sequence). The CDR3 sequence: CASSPFPRDSPRSGANVLTF. CDR3 coding DNA: TGTGCCAGCAGTCCTTTCCCCCGGGACAGCCCCCGGTCTGGGGCCAACGTCCTGACTTTC.